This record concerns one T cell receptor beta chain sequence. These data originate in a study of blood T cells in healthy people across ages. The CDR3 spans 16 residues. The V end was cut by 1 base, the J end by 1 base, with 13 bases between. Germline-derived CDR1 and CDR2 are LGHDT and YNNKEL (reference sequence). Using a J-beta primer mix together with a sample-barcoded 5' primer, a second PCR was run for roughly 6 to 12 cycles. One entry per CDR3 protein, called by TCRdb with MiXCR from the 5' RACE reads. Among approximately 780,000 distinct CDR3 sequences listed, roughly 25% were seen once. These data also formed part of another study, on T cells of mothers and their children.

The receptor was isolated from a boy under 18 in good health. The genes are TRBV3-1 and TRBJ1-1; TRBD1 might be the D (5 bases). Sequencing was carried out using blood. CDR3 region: CASSQGVWDGNTEAFF. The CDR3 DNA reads TGTGCCAGCAGCCAAGGCGTTTGGGACGGGAACACTGAAGCTTTCTTT. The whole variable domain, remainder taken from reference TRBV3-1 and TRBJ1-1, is DTAVSQTPKYLVTQMGNDKSIKCEQNLGHDTMYWYKQDSKKFLKIMFSYNNKELIINETVPNRFSPKSPDKAHLNLHINSLELGDSAVYFCASSQGVWDGNTEAFFGQGTRLTVV.